A single sample gave rise to the 21 T cell receptor beta chains below, sequenced in a study of shared clonotypes between healthy human individuals. CD45RO negativity and positive selection for CCR7 defined naive CD8 cells, a population that excluded terminally differentiated effector memory CD45RA+ cells. Libraries were prepared by immunoSEQ multiplex PCR; TCRdb keeps only in-frame clonotypes and omits some of them. The table has about 2.2 million clones, about 93% seen once; the top ten hold roughly 1.7%. The sequencing input was naive CD8+ T cells from PBMCs. The receptors here all came from a young man in good health. Some clones in this sample may be carry-over from other donors' samples.

With regard to this clone: The sample carries other DNA sequences with the same CDR3. V and J are TRBV27 and TRBJ2-7; 11 bases are a match to TRBD2. Germline lookup yields CDR1 MNHEY and CDR2 SMNVEV (reference sequence). The CDR3 spans 14 residues. V dropped 4 bases and J dropped 2; count of bases not matched to a gene: 1. CDR3 amino acids: CASSSGLAAYEQYF. In DNA, the CDR3 is TGTGCCAGCAGTTCGGGACTAGCGGCCTACGAGCAGTACTTC.

This chain joins TRBV7-9 and TRBJ2-7, with 12 bases aligning to TRBD1. The ends lost 1 base at V and 3 bases at J; junction bases unmatched: 7. Germline CDR1 reads SEHNR; CDR2 reads FQNEAQ (reference sequence). The CDR3 covers 17 residues. CDR3 in amino acids: CASSLEGQGARVYEQYF. Written as DNA, the CDR3 is TGTGCCAGCAGCTTAGAGGGACAGGGGGCGCGGGTCTACGAGCAGTACTTC.

The genes are TRBV7-9 and TRBJ2-7; D might be TRBD2 (6 bases). Germline assignment: CDR1 SEHNR and CDR2 FQNEAQ (reference sequence). The ends were cut back, 1 base at V and 6 bases at J, with 13 bases in the middle. This CDR3 has 14 amino acids. DNA of the CDR3: TGTGCCAGCAGCTTAGACGGGGGATGGTCCGAGCAGTACTTC. Amino acid sequence: CASSLDGGWSEQYF.

CDR3: CASRPHALWGEQFF. CDR3 nucleotides: TGTGCCAGCAGACCACATGCCCTCTGGGGTGAGCAGTTCTTC. The rearrangement uses TRBV27 and TRBJ2-1; D call uncertain. V shed 6 bases and J shed 9 bases, with 18 bases lying between them. Germline CDR1 reads MNHEY; CDR2 reads SMNVEV (reference sequence). CDR3 size: 14 residues.

The chain recombines TRBV25-1 with TRBJ2-7; 7 bases are a match to TRBD1. Germline V gives CDR1 MGHDK, CDR2 SYGVNS. The V gene end was trimmed by 1 base and the J gene end by 6 bases; junction bases not matched to a gene: 6. CDR3 length equals 14 residues. CDR3 region: CASSEWDRDGEQYF. Written as DNA, the CDR3 is TGTGCCAGCAGTGAATGGGACAGAGACGGCGAGCAGTACTTC.

This sequence joins TRBV19 and TRBJ2-1; unclear D gene. The CDR3 is 11 residues long. Trimming took 2 bases from V and 10 from J, leaving 6 bases between them. The V gene's germline CDR1 is LNHDA and CDR2 SQIVND (reference sequence). The CDR3 spells CASSILREQFF. The DNA of the CDR3 is TGTGCCAGTAGTATACTTCGGGAGCAGTTCTTC.

This chain links TRBV6-5 with TRBJ2-7; TRBD2 agrees at 7 bases. This CDR3 has 12 amino acids. Trimming at V came to 5 bases and at J to 6 bases, leaving 4 bases not matched to a gene. The germline CDR1 and CDR2 sequences are MNHEY and SVGAGI. The CDR3 here is CASSIGRGEQYF. CDR3 DNA sequence: TGTGCCAGCAGTATTGGGAGGGGCGAGCAGTACTTC.

This chain joins TRBV4-1 and TRBJ2-1, with 11 nucleotides matching TRBD2. Per the germline V gene, CDR1 is MGHRA and CDR2 is YSYEKL. J gave up 2 bases and V 1 base, and 7 bases lay outside the gene matches. The CDR3 runs to 18 residues. CDR3 protein: CASSQGPGLAGTYNEQFF. CDR3 coding DNA: TGCGCCAGCAGCCAAGGCCCAGGACTAGCGGGTACCTACAATGAGCAGTTCTTC.

In this sample, this clone turned up a few times. The rearrangement joins TRBV4-1 to TRBJ1-1, with D unclear. Germline V gives CDR1 MGHRA, CDR2 YSYEKL. The CDR3 is 14 amino acids. Trimming left V 6 bases short and J 5 bases short, with 16 bases between. The CDR3 DNA reads TGCGCCAGCAGGACAACGATCTGGGGAACTGAAGCTTTCTTT. This codes for CASRTTIWGTEAFF.

The chain uses TRBV5-6 and TRBJ2-3, with D perhaps matching TRBD2 (5 bases). This CDR3 is 14 amino acids long. Trimming removed 0 bases at V and 5 bases at J, with 10 bases between. From germline, CDR1 is SGHDT and CDR2 YYEEEE. In DNA, the CDR3 is TGTGCCAGCAGCTTGGGTAGGGAGCGAGATACGCAGTATTTT. It translates to CASSLGRERDTQYF.

Remarks on this clone: The same CDR3 also results from other DNA sequences found in this sample. This rearrangement joins TRBV19 to TRBJ2-7; D might be TRBD2 (6 bases). CDR1 LNHDA and CDR2 SQIVND come from the germline V gene (reference sequence). The CDR3 length is 14 residues. V was clipped by 2 bases and J by 2 bases, with 10 bases between them. CDR3: CASSILGGAYEQYF. CDR3 DNA: TGTGCCAGTAGTATACTAGGAGGGGCCTACGAGCAGTACTTC.

This chain joins TRBV6-6 and TRBJ1-5; D gene ambiguous. Germline lookup yields CDR1 MNHNY and CDR2 SVGAGI (reference sequence). Trimming pared 10 bases from V and 2 bases from J, leaving 9 bases between. The CDR3 is 12 amino acids. The CDR3 DNA reads as TGTGCCACCGGGCATGGCAATCAGCCCCAGCATTTT. This codes for CATGHGNQPQHF.

The chain joins TRBV6-6 to TRBJ1-2, with D hard to call. Looked up from germline, CDR1 is MNHNY and CDR2 is SVGAGI (reference sequence). With 0 bases removed from V and 6 bases from J, the gap between germline ends came to 11 bases. The CDR3 is made up of 14 amino acids. The CDR3 loop reads CASSYSNKGDGYTF. Written as DNA, the CDR3 is TGTGCCAGCAGTTACTCGAATAAGGGCGATGGCTACACCTTC.

The chain combines TRBV6-1 with TRBJ1-1; TRBD1 aligns across 11 bases. V lost 6 bases and J lost 5; bases outside the gene matches: 5. Germline V gives CDR1 MNHNS, CDR2 SASEGT. The CDR3 has 14 amino acids. The chain's CDR3 is CASRGQGARTEAFF. The CDR3 coding sequence is TGTGCCAGCAGAGGACAGGGGGCGAGGACTGAAGCTTTCTTT.

The V gene is TRBV2, the J gene TRBJ1-1; D might be TRBD1 (5 bases). Germline-derived CDR1 and CDR2 are SNHLY and FYNNEI. The CDR3 has 13 residues. Trimming removed 7 bases at V and 5 bases at J, with 14 bases between. The chain's CDR3 is CASIRRAGTEAFF. The CDR3 DNA reads TGTGCCAGCATCCGACGGGCAGGGACTGAAGCTTTCTTT.

The chain combines TRBV9 with TRBJ2-7; D is possibly TRBD1 (6 bases). The CDR3 has 13 amino acids. The V gene lost 3 bases and the J gene lost 3 bases, with 10 bases spanning the gap. Germline V gene lookup returns CDR1 SGDLS and CDR2 YYNGEE. CDR3 loop: CASSAEQGYEQYF. In DNA, the CDR3 is TGTGCCAGCAGCGCGGAACAGGGCTACGAGCAGTACTTC. Using reference TRBV9 and TRBJ2-7 for the parts outside the CDR3, the full variable domain is DSGVTQTPKHLITATGQRVTLRCSPRSGDLSVYWYQQSLDQGLQFLIQYYNGEERAKGNILERFSAQQFPDLHSELNLSSLELGDSALYFCASSAEQGYEQYFGPGTRLTVT.

V and J are TRBV4-1 and TRBJ2-7, with a tentative D call TRBD2 (6 bases). Per germline, CDR1 MGHRA and CDR2 YSYEKL. V gave up 1 base and J gave up 1 base, with 11 bases separating them. The CDR3 has 15 amino acids. In DNA, the CDR3 is TGCGCCAGCAGCCAAGGCGGGGTCGGTTCCTACGAGCAGTACTTC. Encoded protein: CASSQGGVGSYEQYF.

The chain uses TRBV9 and TRBJ1-3; 7 bases are shared with TRBD1. Germline V gene lookup returns CDR1 SGDLS and CDR2 YYNGEE. With V trimmed by 4 bases and J by 0 bases, 10 bases remained unmatched. The CDR3 runs 17 residues. CDR3 sequence (DNA): TGTGCCAGCAGCCAGTGGGACAGTGTGCTCTCTGGAAACACCATATATTTT. Its translation: CASSQWDSVLSGNTIYF.

Here the CDR3 DNA reads TGTGCCAGCAGCTTAACGACGACCCCTGGGGATACGCAGTATTTT. Amino acid sequence: CASSLTTTPGDTQYF. The chain carries TRBV7-3 and TRBJ2-3; D is unresolved. Trimming shortened V by 0 bases and J by 6 bases, and 13 bases separated the two germline ends. The CDR3 is 15 amino acids. Germline loops: CDR1 SGHTA, CDR2 FQGTGA.

The CDR3 is CASTPRIGPSGRDSSYNEQFF. CDR3 coding DNA: TGCGCCAGCACCCCTAGGATAGGGCCTAGCGGCCGAGACAGCTCCTACAATGAGCAGTTCTTC. This chain joins TRBV4-1 and TRBJ2-1, with TRBD2 identical over 7 bases. In germline, CDR1 is MGHRA, CDR2 YSYEKL. The CDR3 runs 21 residues. The ends lost 7 bases at V and 0 bases at J; junction bases unmatched: 24.

V is TRBV4-3 and J is TRBJ2-3, with no clear D. The CDR3 runs 15 residues. Trimming took off 3 bases at V and 2 bases at J, with 12 bases between the two ends. From germline, CDR1 is LGHNA and CDR2 YSLEER. The CDR3 protein is CASSQLAVNTDTQYF. The CDR3 nucleotides are TGCGCCAGCAGCCAGCTGGCGGTAAACACAGATACGCAGTATTTT.